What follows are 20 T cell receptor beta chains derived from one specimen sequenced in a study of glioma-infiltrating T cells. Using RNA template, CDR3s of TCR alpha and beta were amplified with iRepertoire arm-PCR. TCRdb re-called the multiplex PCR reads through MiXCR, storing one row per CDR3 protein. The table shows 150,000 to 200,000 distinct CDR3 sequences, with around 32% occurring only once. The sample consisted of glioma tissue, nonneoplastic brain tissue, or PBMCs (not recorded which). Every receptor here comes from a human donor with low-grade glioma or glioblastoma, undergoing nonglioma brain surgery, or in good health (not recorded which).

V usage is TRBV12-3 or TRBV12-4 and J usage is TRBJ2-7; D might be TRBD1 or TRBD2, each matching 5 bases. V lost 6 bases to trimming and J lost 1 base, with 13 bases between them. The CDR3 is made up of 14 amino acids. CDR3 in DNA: TGTGCCAGCAGCGTGGGGACCCAATCCTACGAGCAGTACTTC. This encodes CASSVGTQSYEQYF.

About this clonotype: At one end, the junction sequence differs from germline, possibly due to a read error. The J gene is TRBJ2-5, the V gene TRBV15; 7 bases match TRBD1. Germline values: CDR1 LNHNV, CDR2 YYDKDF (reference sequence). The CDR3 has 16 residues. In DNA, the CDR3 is TGTGCCACCAGAAGAGACCTTGGGACAGAAAAAGAGACCCAGCACTTC. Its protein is CATRRDLGTEKETQHF.

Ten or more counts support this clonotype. DNA of the CDR3: TGCAGTGCCAAGGGGACGGGACGTCATGAGCAGTTCTTC. Its translation: CSAKGTGRHEQFF. The chain employs TRBV20-1 and TRBJ2-1; D might be TRBD1 or TRBD2, each matching 5 bases. CDR1 and CDR2 (germline): DFQATT, SNEGSKA (reference sequence). V lost 6 bases to trimming and J lost 8 bases, with 17 bases between them. The CDR3 is made up of 13 amino acids.

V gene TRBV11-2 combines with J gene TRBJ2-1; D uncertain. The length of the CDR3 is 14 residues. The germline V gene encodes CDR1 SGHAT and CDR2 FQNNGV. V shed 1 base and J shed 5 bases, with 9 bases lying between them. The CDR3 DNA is TGTGCCAGCAGCTTAGGGGTTGAGGACAATGAGCAGTTCTTC. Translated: CASSLGVEDNEQFF.

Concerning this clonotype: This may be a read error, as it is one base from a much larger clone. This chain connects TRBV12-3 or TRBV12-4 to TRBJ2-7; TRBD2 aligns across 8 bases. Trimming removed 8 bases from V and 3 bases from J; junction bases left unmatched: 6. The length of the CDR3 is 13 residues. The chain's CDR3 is CASRTSISYEQYF. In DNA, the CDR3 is TGTGCCAGCCGGACTAGCATAAGCTACGAGCAGTACTTC.

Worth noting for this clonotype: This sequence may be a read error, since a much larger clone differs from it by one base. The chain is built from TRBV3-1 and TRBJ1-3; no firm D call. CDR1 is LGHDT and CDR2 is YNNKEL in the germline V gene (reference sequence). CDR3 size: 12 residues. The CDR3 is CASSQGGDTIYF. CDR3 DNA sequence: TGTGCCAGCAGCCAAGGTGGAGACACCATATATTTT.

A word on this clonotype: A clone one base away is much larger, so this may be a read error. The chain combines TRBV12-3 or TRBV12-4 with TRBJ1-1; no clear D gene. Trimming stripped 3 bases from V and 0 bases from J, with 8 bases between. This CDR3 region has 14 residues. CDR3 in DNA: TGTGCCAGCAGTTTGGTAGGGATGAACACTGAAGCTTTCTTT. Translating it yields CASSLVGMNTEAFF.

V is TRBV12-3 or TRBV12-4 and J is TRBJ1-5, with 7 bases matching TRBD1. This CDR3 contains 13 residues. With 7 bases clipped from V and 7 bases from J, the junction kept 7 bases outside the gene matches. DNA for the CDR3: TGTGCCAGCACCCCAGGGGGTTACCAGCCCCAGCATTTT. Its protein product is CASTPGGYQPQHF.

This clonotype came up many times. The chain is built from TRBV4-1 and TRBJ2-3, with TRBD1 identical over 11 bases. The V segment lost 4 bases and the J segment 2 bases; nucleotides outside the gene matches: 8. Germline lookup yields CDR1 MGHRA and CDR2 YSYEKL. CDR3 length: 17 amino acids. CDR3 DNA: TGCGCCAGCAGCCTTCCGAGGGACAGGGGGGACACAGATACGCAGTATTTT. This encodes CASSLPRDRGDTDTQYF.

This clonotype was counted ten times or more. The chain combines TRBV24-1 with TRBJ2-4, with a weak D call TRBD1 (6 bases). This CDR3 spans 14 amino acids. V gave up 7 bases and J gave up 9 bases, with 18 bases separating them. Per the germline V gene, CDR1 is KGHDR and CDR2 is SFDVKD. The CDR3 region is CATSPRQATGIQYF. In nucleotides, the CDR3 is TGTGCCACCAGCCCCAGACAGGCGACGGGCATTCAGTACTTC.

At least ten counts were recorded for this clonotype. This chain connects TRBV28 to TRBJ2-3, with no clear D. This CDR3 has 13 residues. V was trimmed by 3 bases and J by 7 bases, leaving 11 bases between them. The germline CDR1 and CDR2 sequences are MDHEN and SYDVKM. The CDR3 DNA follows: TGTGCCAGCAGTTTCGAGGCTGGCCATACGCAGTATTTT. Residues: CASSFEAGHTQYF.

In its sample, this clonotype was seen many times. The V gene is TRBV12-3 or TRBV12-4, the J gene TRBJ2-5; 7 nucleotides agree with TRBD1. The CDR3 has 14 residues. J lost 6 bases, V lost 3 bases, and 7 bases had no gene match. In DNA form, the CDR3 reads TGTGCCAGCAGTTTCGGACAGGTTGGAAAGACCCAGTACTTC. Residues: CASSFGQVGKTQYF.

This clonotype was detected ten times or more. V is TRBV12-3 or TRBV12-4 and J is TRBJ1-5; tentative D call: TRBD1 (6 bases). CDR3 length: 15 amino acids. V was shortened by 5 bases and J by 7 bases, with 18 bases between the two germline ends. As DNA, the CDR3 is TGTGCCAGCAGTCCAGGGGCCCCCGGCACCCAGCCCCAGCATTTT. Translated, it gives CASSPGAPGTQPQHF.

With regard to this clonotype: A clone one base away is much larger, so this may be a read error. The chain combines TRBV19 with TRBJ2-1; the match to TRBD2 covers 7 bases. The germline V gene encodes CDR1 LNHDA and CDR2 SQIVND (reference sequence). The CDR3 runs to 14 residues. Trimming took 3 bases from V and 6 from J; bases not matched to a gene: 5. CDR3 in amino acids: CASSMGGGSNEQFF. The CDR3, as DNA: TGTGCCAGTAGTATGGGCGGGGGAAGCAATGAGCAGTTCTTC.

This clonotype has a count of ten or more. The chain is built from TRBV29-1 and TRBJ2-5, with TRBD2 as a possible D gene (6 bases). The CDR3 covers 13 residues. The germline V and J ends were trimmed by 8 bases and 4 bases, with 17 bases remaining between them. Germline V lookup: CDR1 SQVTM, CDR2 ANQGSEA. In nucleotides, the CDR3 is TGCAGCACCAATATGGGAGGCCGAGAGACCCAGTACTTC. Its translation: CSTNMGGRETQYF.

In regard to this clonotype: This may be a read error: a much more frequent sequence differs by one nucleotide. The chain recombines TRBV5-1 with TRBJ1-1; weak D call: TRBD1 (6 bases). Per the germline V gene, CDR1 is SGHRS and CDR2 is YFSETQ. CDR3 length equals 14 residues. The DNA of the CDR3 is TGCTCCAGCAGCCCGACCCCGGGGGCCACTGAAGCTTTCTTT. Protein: CSSSPTPGATEAFF. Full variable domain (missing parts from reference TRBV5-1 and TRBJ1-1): KAGVTQTPRYLIKTRGQQVTLSCSPISGHRSVSWYQQTPGQGLQFLFEYFSETQRNKGNFPGRFSGRQFSNSRSEMNVSTLELGDSALYLCSSSPTPGATEAFFGQGTRLTVV.

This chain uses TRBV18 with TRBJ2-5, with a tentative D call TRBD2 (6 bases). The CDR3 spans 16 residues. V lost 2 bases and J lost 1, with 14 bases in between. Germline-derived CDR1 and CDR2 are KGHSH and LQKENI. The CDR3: CASSPWVAESQETQYF. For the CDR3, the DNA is TGTGCCAGCTCACCATGGGTAGCGGAGAGCCAAGAGACCCAGTACTTC.

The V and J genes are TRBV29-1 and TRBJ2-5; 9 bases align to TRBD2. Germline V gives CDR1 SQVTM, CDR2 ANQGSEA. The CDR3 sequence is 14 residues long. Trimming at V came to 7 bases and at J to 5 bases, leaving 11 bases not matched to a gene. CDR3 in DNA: TGCAGCGGGTCTAGCGGGACGGGTGATGAGACCCAGTACTTC. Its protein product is CSGSSGTGDETQYF.

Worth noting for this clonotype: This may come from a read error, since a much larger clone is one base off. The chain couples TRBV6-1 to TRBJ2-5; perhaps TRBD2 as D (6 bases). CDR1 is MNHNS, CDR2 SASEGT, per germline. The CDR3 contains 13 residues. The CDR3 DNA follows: TGTGCCATCAGTGGGAGGTCGGAAGAGTCCCAGTACTTC. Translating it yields CAISGRSEESQYF.

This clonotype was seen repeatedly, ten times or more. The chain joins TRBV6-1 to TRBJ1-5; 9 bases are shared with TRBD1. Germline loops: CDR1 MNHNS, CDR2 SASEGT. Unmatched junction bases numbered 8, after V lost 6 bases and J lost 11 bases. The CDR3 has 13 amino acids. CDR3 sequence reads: CASRIQGAEAQHF. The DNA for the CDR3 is TGTGCCAGCAGAATACAGGGGGCCGAGGCCCAGCATTTT.